The source of this T cell receptor beta chain is a study of Ad26.COV2.S vaccination and SARS-CoV-2 variants (dated by TCRdb to 2020 to 2023). With regard to the full study: Donors in the vaccine arm were drawn from COV1001, a phase I-IIa trial of Ad26.COV2.S in healthy adults that was multicentre, randomized, double-blind and placebo-controlled. Ad26.COV2.S was administered intramuscularly at a dose of 5x10^10 or 1x10^11 viral particles, either as one shot or as two shots given 56 days apart. Sequencing of the TCRbeta repertoire served to evaluate the specificity and breadth of SARS-CoV-2-reactive T cell receptors following Ad26.COV2.S vaccination. Trial participants were randomized into five groups of five, in which low-dose or high-dose Ad26.COV2.S was given once or twice, or placebo was given on both occasions. The TCR-sequenced set comprised approximately 32 samples: some 20 Ad26.COV2.S vaccine recipients, 5 placebo recipients and 8 SARS-CoV-2 convalescent individuals. Blinding of investigators to trial group allocation was maintained during experiments and outcome assessment. What the work shows at the level of the full study, not this receptor alone: The authors noted that total T cell responses may have been underestimated by the TCR breadth and depth analyses. After vaccination, substantial breadth of spike-specific CD8+ and CD4+ T cell responses was reported. Compared with placebo recipients, Ad26.COV2.S recipients showed higher spike-specific TCR breadth (P = 0.0014). Comparable non-spike TCR breadth was observed between vaccine and placebo recipients, consistent with only spike being contained in the vaccine. Comparing responses between vaccine doses or regimens was not something the study was powered to do.

Measured from the cysteine to the phenylalanine, the CDR3 is 13 residues long. Here the CDR3 DNA is all that survives: 39 bases in frame from base 1. CDR1 and CDR2 are read off the germline V gene as SGHRS and YFSETQ. Trimming accounts for 5 bases at V and 2 bases at J, while the number of junction bases matched to no gene is 3. Note on this clone: Its binding antigen is unknown. No per-base quality is available; no much larger clone lies one base away.

The immunoSEQ Assay was the method used to sequence TCRbeta CDR3 regions. After extraction, genomic DNA underwent amplification by bias-controlled multiplex PCR, followed by high-throughput sequencing. The original pipeline was this. To quantify the absolute abundance of every unique TCRbeta CDR3 region, sequences were collapsed and filtered. T cell fraction was estimated by normalizing TCRbeta template counts to usable DNA, which was measured by amplifying reference genes present in all nucleated cells. Repertoire TCRs were annotated as SARS-CoV-2-specific by exact matching of V gene, CDR3 amino acid sequence and J gene to a known reactive TCR set. The reference SARS-CoV-2 TCR set was derived from MIRA and filtered for enrichment in COVID-19-positive ImmuneCODE repertoires, a step that removed public or cross-reactive TCRs. Using the MIRA antigens, annotated TCRs were further analysed by specific ORF or by position within an ORF. Breadth was defined as annotated unique rearrangements over total unique productive rearrangements; depth was the summed frequency of those rearrangements. Group comparisons of TCR breadth used two-sided Wilcoxon rank-sum tests. The table comes from immuneACCESS by way of TCRdb, which keeps in-frame sequences with V and J called. Part of the clones is missing from these tables; in studies checked, under half for an unresolved V gene and the rest for unknown reasons. The V and J calls and the clone size are those of that table, but D and trimming were determined from the DNA. The table for this sample lists about 410,000 clones; around 92% of them were counted only once. The biggest ten clones account for 1.5% to 2% of the sample.

According to the study, the label for this sample's treatment or condition signals: around 19 received Ad26.COV2.S at low or high dose, single or two shots; a few received placebo; per-sample allocation not given. Repertoires of vaccine and placebo recipients were sequenced from samples taken on day 63 after the first injection. Cohort 1b enrolled about two dozen adults aged 18-55 years at a single site in Boston, USA, between 29 July and 7 August 2020. As a vaccine, Ad26.COV2.S was a replication-incompetent adenovirus type 26 vector that expressed a prefusion-stabilized SARS-CoV-2 spike protein derived from the original Wuhan strain.

Sequenced material: peripheral blood, taken in a trial of Ad26.COV2.S vaccine versus placebo. This TCR derives from a person aged 18-65 years who received the Ad26.COV2.S COVID-19 vaccine or a placebo. The chain couples TRBV5-1 to TRBJ2-7; the junction holds 8 bases that match TRBD1. The DNA sequence is as follows: TGCGCCAGCAGACCAGGGGGCACCTACGAGCAGTACTTC. It translates as CASRPGGTYEQYF.